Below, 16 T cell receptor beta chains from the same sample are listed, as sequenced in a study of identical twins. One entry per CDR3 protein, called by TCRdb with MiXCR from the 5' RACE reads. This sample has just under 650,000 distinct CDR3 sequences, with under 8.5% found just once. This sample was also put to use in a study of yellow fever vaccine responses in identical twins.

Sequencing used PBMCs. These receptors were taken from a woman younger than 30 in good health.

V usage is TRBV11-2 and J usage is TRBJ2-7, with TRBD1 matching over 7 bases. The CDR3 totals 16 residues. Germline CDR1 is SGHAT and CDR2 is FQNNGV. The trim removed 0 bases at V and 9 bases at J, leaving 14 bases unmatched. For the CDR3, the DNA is TGTGCCAGCAGCTTAGAACGACAGGGTTTATTCTCTCGGCAGTACGTC. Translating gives CASSLERQGLFSRQYV.

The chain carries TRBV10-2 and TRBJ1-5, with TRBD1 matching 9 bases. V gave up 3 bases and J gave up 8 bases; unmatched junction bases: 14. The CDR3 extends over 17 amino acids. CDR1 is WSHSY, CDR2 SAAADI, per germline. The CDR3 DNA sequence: TGCGCCAGCAGTGATTCCAGAAACAGGGGGCCAAGAAAGCCCCAGCATTTT. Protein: CASSDSRNRGPRKPQHF.

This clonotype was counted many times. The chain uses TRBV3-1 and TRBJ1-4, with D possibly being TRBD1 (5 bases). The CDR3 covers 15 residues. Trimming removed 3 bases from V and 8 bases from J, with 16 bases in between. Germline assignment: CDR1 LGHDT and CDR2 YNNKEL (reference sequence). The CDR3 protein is CASSQGGIGREKLFF. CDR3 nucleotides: TGTGCCAGCAGCCAGGGGGGGATCGGACGGGAAAAACTGTTTTTT.

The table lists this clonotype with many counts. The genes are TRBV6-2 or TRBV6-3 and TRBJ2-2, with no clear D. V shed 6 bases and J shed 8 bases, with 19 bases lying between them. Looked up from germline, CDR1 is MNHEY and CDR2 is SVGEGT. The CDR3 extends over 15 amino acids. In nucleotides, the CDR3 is TGTGCCAGCAGAGCCCATGACCGGTTGGAAGGGGAGCTGTTTTTT. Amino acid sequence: CASRAHDRLEGELFF.

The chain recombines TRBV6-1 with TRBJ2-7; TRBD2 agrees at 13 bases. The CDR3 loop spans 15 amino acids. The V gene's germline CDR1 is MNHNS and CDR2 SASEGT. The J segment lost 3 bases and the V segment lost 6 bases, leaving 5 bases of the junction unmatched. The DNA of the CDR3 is TGTGCCAGCAGCTTCGGGACTAGCGGGGTCTACGAGCAGTACGTC. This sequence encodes CASSFGTSGVYEQYV.

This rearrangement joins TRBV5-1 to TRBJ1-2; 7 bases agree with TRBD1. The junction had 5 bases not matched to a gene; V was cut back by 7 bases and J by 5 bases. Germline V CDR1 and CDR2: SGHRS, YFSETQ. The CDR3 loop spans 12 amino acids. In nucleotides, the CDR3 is TGCGCCAGCGGACAGGTGGGGTATGGCTACACCTTC. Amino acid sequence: CASGQVGYGYTF.

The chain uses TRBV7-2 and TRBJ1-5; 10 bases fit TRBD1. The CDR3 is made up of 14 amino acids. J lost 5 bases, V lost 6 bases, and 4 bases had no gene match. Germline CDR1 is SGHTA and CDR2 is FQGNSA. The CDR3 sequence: CASRRQGADQPQHF. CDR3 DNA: TGTGCCAGCAGACGACAGGGGGCGGATCAGCCCCAGCATTTT. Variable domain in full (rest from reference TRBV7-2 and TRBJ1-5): GAGVSQSPSNKVTEKGKDVELRCDPISGHTALYWYRQSLGQGLEFLIYFQGNSAPDKSGLPSDRFSAERTGGSVSTLTIQRTQQEDSAVYLCASRRQGADQPQHFGDGTRLSIL.

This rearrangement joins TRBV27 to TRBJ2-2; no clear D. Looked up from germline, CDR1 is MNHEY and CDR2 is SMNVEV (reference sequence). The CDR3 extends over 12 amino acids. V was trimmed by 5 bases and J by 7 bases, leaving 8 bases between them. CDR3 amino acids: CASSLKGGELFF. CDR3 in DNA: TGTGCCAGCAGTCTCAAGGGCGGGGAGCTGTTTTTT.

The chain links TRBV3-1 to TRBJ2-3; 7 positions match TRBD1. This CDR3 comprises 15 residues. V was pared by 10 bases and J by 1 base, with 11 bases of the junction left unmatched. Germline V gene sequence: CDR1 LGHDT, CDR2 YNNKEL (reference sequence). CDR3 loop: CATTRGNLGTDTQYF. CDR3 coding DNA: TGTGCCACGACCAGGGGGAACCTAGGCACAGATACGCAGTATTTT.

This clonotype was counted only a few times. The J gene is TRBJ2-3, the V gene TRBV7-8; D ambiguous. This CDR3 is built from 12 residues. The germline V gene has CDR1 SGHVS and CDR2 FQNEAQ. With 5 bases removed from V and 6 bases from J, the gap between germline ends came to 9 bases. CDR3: CASSPHPDTQYF. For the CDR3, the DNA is TGTGCCAGCAGCCCCCATCCGGATACGCAGTATTTT.

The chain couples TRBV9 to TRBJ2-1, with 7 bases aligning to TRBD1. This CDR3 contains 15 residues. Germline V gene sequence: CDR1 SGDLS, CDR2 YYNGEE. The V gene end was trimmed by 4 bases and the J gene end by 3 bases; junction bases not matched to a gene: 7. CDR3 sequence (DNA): TGTGCCAGCAGCCAACAGGGGCTGGACTACAATGAGCAGTTCTTC. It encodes CASSQQGLDYNEQFF.

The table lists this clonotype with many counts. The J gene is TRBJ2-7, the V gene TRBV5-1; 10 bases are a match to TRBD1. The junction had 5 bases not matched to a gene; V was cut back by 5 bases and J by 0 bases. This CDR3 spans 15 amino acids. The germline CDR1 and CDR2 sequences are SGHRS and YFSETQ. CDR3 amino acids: CASRMGQGSSYEQYV. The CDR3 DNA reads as TGCGCCAGCAGAATGGGACAGGGGAGCTCCTACGAGCAGTACGTC.

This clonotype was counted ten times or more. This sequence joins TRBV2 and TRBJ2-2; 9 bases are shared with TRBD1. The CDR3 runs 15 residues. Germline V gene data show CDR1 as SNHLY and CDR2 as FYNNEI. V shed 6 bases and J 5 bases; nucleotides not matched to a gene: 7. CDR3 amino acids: CASRGQGSRTGELFF. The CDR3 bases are TGTGCCAGCAGGGGACAGGGATCTCGGACCGGGGAGCTGTTTTTT.

The CDR3 region is CASSDYRANYGYTF. CDR3 nucleotides: TGTGCCAGCAGCGATTACAGGGCCAACTATGGCTACACCTTC. The chain employs TRBV9 and TRBJ1-2; possible D gene TRBD1, 6 bases. The CDR3 sequence is 14 residues long. The germline CDR1 and CDR2 sequences are SGDLS and YYNGEE. V lost 3 bases to trimming and J lost 2 bases, with 11 bases between them.

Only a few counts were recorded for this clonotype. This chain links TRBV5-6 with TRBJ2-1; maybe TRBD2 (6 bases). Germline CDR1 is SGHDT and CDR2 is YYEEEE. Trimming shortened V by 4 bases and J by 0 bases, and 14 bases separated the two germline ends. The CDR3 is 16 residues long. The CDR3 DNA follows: TGTGCCAGCAGCCTAGGGGCGGGGCGCTCCTACAATGAGCAGTTCTTC. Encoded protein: CASSLGAGRSYNEQFF. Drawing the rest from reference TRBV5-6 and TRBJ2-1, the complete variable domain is DAGVTQSPTHLIKTRGQQVTLRCSPKSGHDTVSWYQQALGQGPQFIFQYYEEEERQRGNFPDRFSGHQFPNYSSELNVNALLLGDSALYLCASSLGAGRSYNEQFFGPGTRLTVL.

CDR3 protein: CASSVELGEQFF. In nucleotides, the CDR3 is TGTGCCAGCAGCGTAGAACTCGGTGAGCAGTTCTTC. The V gene is TRBV9, the J gene TRBJ2-1; the D is unclear. The germline V gene encodes CDR1 SGDLS and CDR2 YYNGEE. The CDR3 runs 12 residues. V lost 0 bases and J lost 9, with 7 bases in between.